Listed here are 15 T cell receptor beta chains from one sample, sequenced in a study of T cells after yellow fever vaccination. TCRdb analysed the 5' RACE reads with MiXCR anew, one entry per CDR3 protein. The sample lists 95,000 to 150,000 distinct CDR3 sequences; nearly 7.5% were seen once. Sequencing used CD4+ T cells sorted from PBMCs, obtained about 10 days after the first yellow fever vaccination. These receptors all come from a man aged 18 to 30 who received the YFV17D yellow fever vaccine.

CDR3 loop: CASSEYLQETQYF. CDR3 sequence (DNA): TGTGCCAGCAGTGAATACCTTCAAGAGACCCAGTACTTC. The chain couples TRBV25-1 to TRBJ2-5, with unresolved D. Trimming stripped 0 bases from V and 2 bases from J, with 4 bases between. The CDR3 loop spans 13 amino acids. Germline CDR1 and CDR2: MGHDK and SYGVNS.

This clonotype showed up many times. This chain uses TRBV4-3 with TRBJ2-1; tentatively, D is TRBD1 (6 bases). Trimming took 0 bases from V and 2 from J, leaving 8 bases between them. CDR1 is LGHNA, CDR2 YSLEER, per germline. This CDR3 has 15 amino acids. The CDR3 DNA is TGCGCCAGCAGCCAAGACAGGGGACCCTACAATGAGCAGTTCTTC. Amino acids: CASSQDRGPYNEQFF.

This clonotype was seen a handful of times. The V call is TRBV19, the J call TRBJ2-5; no definite D call. The CDR3 is 13 residues long. Trimming left V 3 bases short and J 7 bases short, with 12 bases between. The V gene's germline CDR1 is LNHDA and CDR2 SQIVND (reference sequence). The CDR3 sequence is CASSIGSSGTQYF. In DNA form, the CDR3 reads TGTGCCAGTAGTATTGGTAGCTCGGGGACCCAGTACTTC. The whole variable domain, remainder taken from reference TRBV19 and TRBJ2-5, is DGGITQSPKYLFRKEGQNVTLSCEQNLNHDAMYWYRQDPGQGLRLIYYSQIVNDFQKGDIAEGYSVSREKKESFPLTVTSAQKNPTAFYLCASSIGSSGTQYFGPGTRLLVL.

This clonotype was recorded many times. The chain couples TRBV20-1 to TRBJ2-7; no reliable D call. Per the germline V gene, CDR1 is DFQATT and CDR2 is SNEGSKA (reference sequence). V lost 1 base, J lost 2 bases, and 12 bases lay in between. The CDR3 has 14 amino acids. CDR3 loop: CSARAPGGTYEQYV. Written as DNA, the CDR3 is TGCAGTGCTAGAGCTCCGGGCGGAACCTACGAGCAGTACGTC.

There are many counts of this clonotype. This rearrangement joins TRBV29-1 to TRBJ1-2, with D unresolved. The germline V gene has CDR1 SQVTM and CDR2 ANQGSEA. V lost 6 bases and J 8 bases, leaving 19 bases between the germline ends. The CDR3 is 13 amino acids. The CDR3 sequence: CSVFDARDYGYTF. Here the CDR3 DNA reads TGCAGCGTCTTTGACGCTCGGGATTACGGCTACACCTTC.

This clonotype showed up many times. This sequence joins TRBV4-2 and TRBJ1-2, with D tentatively TRBD1 (6 bases). This CDR3 has 14 amino acids. V was cut by 3 bases and J by 3 bases, with 11 bases left in between. CDR1 is LGHNA, CDR2 YNFKEQ, per germline. This CDR3 reads CASSQGHLDYGYTF. The CDR3 DNA is TGTGCCAGCAGCCAGGGACACCTAGACTATGGCTACACCTTC.

Ten or more counts support this clonotype. The gene calls are TRBV25-1 and TRBJ2-1; 11 positions agree with TRBD1. CDR1 and CDR2 (germline): MGHDK, SYGVNS. The CDR3 consists of 14 residues. With 7 bases clipped from V and 10 bases from J, the junction kept 9 bases outside the gene matches. CDR3 protein: CASTDRTGGREQFF. CDR3 coding DNA: TGTGCCAGCACCGACAGGACAGGGGGCCGGGAGCAGTTCTTC.

This clonotype was recorded at least ten times. V usage is TRBV12-3 or TRBV12-4 and J usage is TRBJ2-5; D gene uncertain. There are 13 residues in the CDR3. Trimming removed 3 bases at V and 3 bases at J, with 8 bases between. CDR3 amino acids: CASSFGQKETQYF. For the CDR3, the DNA is TGTGCCAGCAGTTTTGGTCAGAAAGAGACCCAGTACTTC.

This clonotype appeared many times. V gene TRBV3-1 combines with J gene TRBJ2-2; 11 bases match TRBD2. Germline CDR1 is LGHDT and CDR2 is YNNKEL (reference sequence). The CDR3 spans 16 residues. The trim removed 3 bases at V and 4 bases at J, leaving 4 bases unmatched. This chain's CDR3 is CASSHSGTSGTGELFF. The CDR3 DNA follows: TGTGCCAGCAGCCACTCCGGGACTAGCGGCACCGGGGAGCTGTTTTTT.

This clonotype was recorded many times. The CDR3: CASSPAGGVQETQYF. The DNA for the CDR3 is TGTGCCAGCAGTCCCGCCGGGGGGGTTCAAGAGACCCAGTACTTC. V gene TRBV12-3 or TRBV12-4 combines with J gene TRBJ2-5, with 8 bases fitting TRBD2. This CDR3 has 15 residues. Trimming took 5 bases from V and 2 from J; bases not matched to a gene: 7.

In its sample, this clonotype was seen many times. The chain carries TRBV29-1 and TRBJ2-1; 11 bases are a match to TRBD1. The J segment lost 1 base and the V segment lost 5 bases, leaving 7 bases of the junction unmatched. The V gene's germline CDR1 is SQVTM and CDR2 ANQGSEA. The CDR3 is 16 residues long. The CDR3 is CSVSRTGGLSYNEQFF. Written as DNA, the CDR3 is TGCAGCGTTAGCCGGACAGGGGGCCTTTCCTACAATGAGCAGTTCTTC.

This clonotype was picked up many times. This chain connects TRBV5-1 to TRBJ2-2; 11 nucleotides match TRBD2. Germline V lookup: CDR1 SGHRS, CDR2 YFSETQ. Losses at the gene ends were 3 bases for V and 1 base for J; bases not matched to a gene: 5. The CDR3 runs to 17 residues. The CDR3: CASSSSGTSGNTGELFF. CDR3 coding DNA: TGCGCCAGCAGCTCGTCCGGGACTAGCGGGAACACCGGGGAGCTGTTTTTT.

There are many counts of this clonotype. The chain links TRBV7-2 to TRBJ2-3; 11 positions match TRBD2. The junction had 10 bases not matched to a gene; V was cut back by 6 bases and J by 5 bases. CDR1 and CDR2 (germline): SGHTA, FQGNSA. This CDR3 is built from 16 residues. CDR3 in DNA: TGTGCCAGCAGTCGCGGAACTAGCGGGGGACGAGATACGCAGTATTTT. Translating gives CASSRGTSGGRDTQYF.

This clonotype appeared many times. The rearrangement joins TRBV25-1 to TRBJ1-6, with D unresolved. The V gene's germline CDR1 is MGHDK and CDR2 SYGVNS. Between the trimmed V and J ends, which lost 3 bases and 0 bases, there was a span of 9 bases. The CDR3 totals 16 residues. The CDR3 reads CASSEGGSSYNSPLHF. CDR3 DNA sequence: TGTGCCAGCAGTGAGGGTGGCAGCTCCTATAATTCACCCCTCCACTTT.

This clonotype appeared many times. Here the CDR3 DNA reads TGTGCCAGTAGGGACGGAGGCACAGATACGCAGTATTTT. Translation gives CASRDGGTDTQYF. The V call is TRBV19, the J call TRBJ2-3, with unresolved D. CDR1 and CDR2 from the germline V gene are LNHDA and SQIVND (reference sequence). The CDR3 spans 13 residues. V lost 6 bases, J lost 1 base, and 8 bases lay in between.